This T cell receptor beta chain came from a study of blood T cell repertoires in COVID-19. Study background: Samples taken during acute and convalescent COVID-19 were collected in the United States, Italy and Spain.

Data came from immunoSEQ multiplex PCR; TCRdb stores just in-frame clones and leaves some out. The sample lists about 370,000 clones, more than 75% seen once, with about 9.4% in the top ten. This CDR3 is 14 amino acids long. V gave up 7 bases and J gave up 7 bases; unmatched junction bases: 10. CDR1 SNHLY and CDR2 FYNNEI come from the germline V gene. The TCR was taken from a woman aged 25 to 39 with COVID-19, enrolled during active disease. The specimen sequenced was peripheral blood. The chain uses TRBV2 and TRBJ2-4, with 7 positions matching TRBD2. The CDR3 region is CASKGGREDNIQYF. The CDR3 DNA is TGTGCCAGCAAGGGCGGGAGAGAGGACAACATTCAGTACTTC. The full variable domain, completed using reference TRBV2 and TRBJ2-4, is EPEVTQTPSHQVTQMGQEVILRCVPISNHLYFYWYRQILGQKVEFLVSFYNNEISEKSEIFDDQFSVERPDGSNFTLKIRSTKLEDSAMYFCASKGGREDNIQYFGAGTRLSVL.